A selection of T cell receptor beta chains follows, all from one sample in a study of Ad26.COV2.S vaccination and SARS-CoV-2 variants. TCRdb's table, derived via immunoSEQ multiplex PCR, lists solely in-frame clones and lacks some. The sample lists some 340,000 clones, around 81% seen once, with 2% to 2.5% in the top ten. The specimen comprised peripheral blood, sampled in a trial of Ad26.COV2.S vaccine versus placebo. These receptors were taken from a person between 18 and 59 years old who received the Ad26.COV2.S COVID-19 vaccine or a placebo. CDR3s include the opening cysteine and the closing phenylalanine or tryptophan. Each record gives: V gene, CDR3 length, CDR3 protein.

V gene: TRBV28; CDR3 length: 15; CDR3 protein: CASSAPGQYNSPLHF
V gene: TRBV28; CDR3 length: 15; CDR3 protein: CASSMGQGGNQPQHF
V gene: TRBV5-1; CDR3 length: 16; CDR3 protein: CASSLGHELSKNIQYF
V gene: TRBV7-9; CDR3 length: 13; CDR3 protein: CASSLGGTGELFF
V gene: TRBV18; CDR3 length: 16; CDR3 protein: CASSPTGNRVNYGYTF
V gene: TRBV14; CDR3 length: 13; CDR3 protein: CASSQDIQGLKYF
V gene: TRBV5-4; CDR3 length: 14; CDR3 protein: CASSLFGNSYEQYF
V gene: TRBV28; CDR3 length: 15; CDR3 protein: CASSPWEEAGNTIYF
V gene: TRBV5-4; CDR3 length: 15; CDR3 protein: CASSRGLTADTEAFF
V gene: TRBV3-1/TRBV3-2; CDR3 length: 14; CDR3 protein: CASSQGASGNTIYF
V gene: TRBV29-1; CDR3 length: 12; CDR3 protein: CSARTGTYEQYF
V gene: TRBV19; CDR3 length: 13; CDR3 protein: CASSAVSGNTIYF
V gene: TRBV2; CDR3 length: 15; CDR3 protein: CRSGASGGAWETQYF
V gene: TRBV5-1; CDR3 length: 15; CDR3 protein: CASSGRTDPTGELFF
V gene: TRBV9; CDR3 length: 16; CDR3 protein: CASSDPGNPSTDTQYF
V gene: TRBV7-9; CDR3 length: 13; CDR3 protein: CASSLDISYEQYF
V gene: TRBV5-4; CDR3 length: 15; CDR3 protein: CASSLGLEGADTQYF
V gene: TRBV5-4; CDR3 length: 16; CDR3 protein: CASSPIPGTRDEKLFF
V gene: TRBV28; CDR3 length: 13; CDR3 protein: CASTIRWKTEAFF
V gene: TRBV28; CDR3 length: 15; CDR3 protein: CASNPGQGIYNEQFF
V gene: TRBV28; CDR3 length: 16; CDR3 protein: CASSPRGLATNEKLFF
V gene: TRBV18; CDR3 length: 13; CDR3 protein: CASSSGQGAGYTF
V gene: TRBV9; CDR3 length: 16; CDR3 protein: CASSLTPGGLGTEAFF
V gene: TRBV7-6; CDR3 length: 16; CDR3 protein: CASSLASGTVGGEQFF
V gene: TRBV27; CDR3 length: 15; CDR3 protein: CASSSGGAGRGEQFF
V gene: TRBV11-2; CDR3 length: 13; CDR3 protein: CASSSAPNYGYTF
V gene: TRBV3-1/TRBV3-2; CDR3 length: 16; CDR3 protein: CASSQESGSSYNEQFF
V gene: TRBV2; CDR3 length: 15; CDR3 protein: CASSESPGVGNTIYF
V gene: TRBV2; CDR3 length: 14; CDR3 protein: CASMAWGGNTEAFF
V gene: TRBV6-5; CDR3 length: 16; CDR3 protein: CASSYDPMALNSPLHF
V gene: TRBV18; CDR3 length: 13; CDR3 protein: CASSPRPGEKLFF
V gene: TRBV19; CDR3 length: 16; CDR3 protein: CASSIALGTNNYGYTF
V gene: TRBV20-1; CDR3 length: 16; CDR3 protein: CSASFQRGAPYNEQFF
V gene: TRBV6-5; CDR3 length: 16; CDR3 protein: CASSYSGEWGTDTQYF
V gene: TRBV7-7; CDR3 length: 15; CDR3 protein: CASSLKSLGQETQYF
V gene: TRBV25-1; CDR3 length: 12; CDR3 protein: CASSPGGYGYTF
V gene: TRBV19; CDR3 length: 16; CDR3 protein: CASSPVGQGKIQPQHF
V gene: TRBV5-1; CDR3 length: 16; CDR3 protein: CASSLGGGASTGELFF
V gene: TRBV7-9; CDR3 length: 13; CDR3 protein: CASSLTDSPEDGF
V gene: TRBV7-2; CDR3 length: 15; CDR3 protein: CASSTSGGALETQYF
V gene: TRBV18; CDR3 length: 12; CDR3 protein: CASSPNDEKLFF